This TCR beta chain was identified in a study of blood T cell repertoires in COVID-19. Original processing notes: Nucleated cell number was recorded as an estimate derived from reference gene primer amplification. Clones were sequenced by immunoSEQ multiplex PCR, and TCRdb holds only the in-frame ones, with some missing. The V and J calls and clone size are taken from that table; D and trimming were inferred from the DNA. The table has under 60,000 clones, roughly 85% seen once; the top ten hold about 5.8%. The CDR3 is 14 residues long. In germline, CDR1 is MNHEY, CDR2 SMNVEV (reference sequence). Trimming pared 2 bases from V and 0 bases from J, leaving 6 bases between.

The gene calls are TRBV27 and TRBJ2-3; D not resolved. Sequencing input: peripheral blood. This clonotype was sampled from a human donor in a cohort sampled during active COVID-19. CDR3 DNA: TGTGCCAGCAGTTTAAAGCGTAGCACAGATACGCAGTATTTT. Translated: CASSLKRSTDTQYF.